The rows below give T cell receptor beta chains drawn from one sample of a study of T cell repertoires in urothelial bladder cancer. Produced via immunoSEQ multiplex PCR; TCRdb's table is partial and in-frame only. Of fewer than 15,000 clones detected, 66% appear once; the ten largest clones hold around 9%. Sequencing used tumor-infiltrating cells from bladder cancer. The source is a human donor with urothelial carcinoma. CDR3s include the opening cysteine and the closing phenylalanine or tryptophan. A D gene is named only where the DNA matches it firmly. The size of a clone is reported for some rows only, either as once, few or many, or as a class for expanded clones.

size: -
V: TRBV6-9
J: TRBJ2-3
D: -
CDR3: CASSLGSTHRGAQYF

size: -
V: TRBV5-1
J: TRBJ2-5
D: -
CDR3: CASPVGGEPGPQTQYF

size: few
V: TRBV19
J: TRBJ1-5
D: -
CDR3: CASSQGSQPQHF

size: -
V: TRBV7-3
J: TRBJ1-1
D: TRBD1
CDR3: CASSAQGSLNTEAFF

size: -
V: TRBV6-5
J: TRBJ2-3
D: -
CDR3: CASNAGVRDTQYF

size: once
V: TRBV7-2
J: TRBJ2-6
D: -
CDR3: CASSPRSGANVLTF

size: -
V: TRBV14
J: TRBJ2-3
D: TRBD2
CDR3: CASSQDLSASGGADTQYF

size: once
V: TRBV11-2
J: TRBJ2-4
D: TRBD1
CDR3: CASSSLTGVDIQYF

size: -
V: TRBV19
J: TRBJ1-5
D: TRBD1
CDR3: CASSTFRDRPFRHF

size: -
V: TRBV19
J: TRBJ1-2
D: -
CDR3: CASTPTRDHYGYTF

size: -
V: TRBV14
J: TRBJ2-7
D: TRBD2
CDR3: CASSQGGGTPSYEQYF

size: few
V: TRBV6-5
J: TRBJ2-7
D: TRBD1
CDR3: CASRTPGQGLEQYF

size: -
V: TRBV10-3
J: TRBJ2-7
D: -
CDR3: CATSVGLGLSSYEQYF

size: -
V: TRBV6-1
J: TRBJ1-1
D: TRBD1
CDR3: CATSRDRANTEAFF

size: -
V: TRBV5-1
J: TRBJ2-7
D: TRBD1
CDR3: CASSLGDRNYEQYF

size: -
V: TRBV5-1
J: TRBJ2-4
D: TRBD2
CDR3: CASSSGEYVDIQYF

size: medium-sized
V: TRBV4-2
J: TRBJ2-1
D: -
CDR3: CASSQDWRVLTYNEQFF

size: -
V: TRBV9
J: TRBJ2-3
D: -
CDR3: CASSVVEGSDTQYF